This TCR beta chain was profiled in a study of T cells in Graves' hyperthyroidism and ophthalmopathy. The CDR3 sequence is 15 residues long. Per germline, CDR1 KGHSH and CDR2 LQKENI. Trimming took 5 bases from V and 7 from J; bases not matched to a gene: 8. What was amplified from RNA transcripts were TCR beta CDR3 regions. TCR CDR3 underwent first-round RT-PCR with the HTBI primer set. TCRdb independently ran MiXCR on the multiplex PCR reads; one entry per CDR3 protein. The table shows hundreds of thousands of distinct CDR3 sequences, with about 16% occurring only once. This clonotype was observed at least ten times.

Sequencing input: blood. The sequence was obtained from a woman aged 25 to 39 with Graves' hyperthyroidism. The V and J genes are TRBV18 and TRBJ1-4, with 9 nucleotides matching TRBD1. Here the CDR3 DNA reads TGTGCCAGCTCATCAGGACAGGGGCCAGTTGAAAAACTGTTTTTT. As protein: CASSSGQGPVEKLFF.